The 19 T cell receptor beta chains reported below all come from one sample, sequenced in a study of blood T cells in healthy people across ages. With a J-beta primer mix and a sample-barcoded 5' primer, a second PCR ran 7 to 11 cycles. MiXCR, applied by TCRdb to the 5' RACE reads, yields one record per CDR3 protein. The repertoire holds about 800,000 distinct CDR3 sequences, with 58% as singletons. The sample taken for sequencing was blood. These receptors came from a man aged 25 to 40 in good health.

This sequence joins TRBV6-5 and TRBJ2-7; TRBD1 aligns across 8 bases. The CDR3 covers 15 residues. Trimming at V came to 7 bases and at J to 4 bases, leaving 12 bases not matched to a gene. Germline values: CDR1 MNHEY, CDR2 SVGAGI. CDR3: CASNKGAGGRYEQYF. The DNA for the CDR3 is TGTGCCAGCAACAAGGGGGCAGGGGGCAGGTACGAGCAGTACTTC.

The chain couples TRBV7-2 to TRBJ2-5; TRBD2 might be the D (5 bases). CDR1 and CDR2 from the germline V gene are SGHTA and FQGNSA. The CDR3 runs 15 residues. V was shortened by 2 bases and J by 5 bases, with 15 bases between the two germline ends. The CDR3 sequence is CASSLRAAPRETQYF. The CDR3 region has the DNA TGTGCCAGCAGCTTAAGAGCGGCCCCCCGGGAGACCCAGTACTTC.

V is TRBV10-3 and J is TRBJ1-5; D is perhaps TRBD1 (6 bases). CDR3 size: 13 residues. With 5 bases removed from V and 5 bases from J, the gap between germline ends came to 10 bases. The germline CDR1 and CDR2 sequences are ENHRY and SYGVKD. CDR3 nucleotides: TGTGCCATCAGTACAGGGTGGGATCAGCCCCAGCATTTT. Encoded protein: CAISTGWDQPQHF.

CDR3 nucleotide sequence: TGCAGCGTTAAAGCTAGGGACAGTGCCTACGAGCAGTACTTC. Translated: CSVKARDSAYEQYF. This sequence joins TRBV29-1 and TRBJ2-7; 7 nucleotides match TRBD1. This CDR3 is 14 amino acids long. J was trimmed by 2 bases and V by 5 bases; bases with no gene match: 9. The germline V gene encodes CDR1 SQVTM and CDR2 ANQGSEA.

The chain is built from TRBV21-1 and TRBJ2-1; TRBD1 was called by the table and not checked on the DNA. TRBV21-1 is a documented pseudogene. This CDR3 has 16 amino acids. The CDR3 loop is CASSKALQGAQNEQFF. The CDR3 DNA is TGTGCCAGCAGCAAAGCCCTACAGGGGGCGCAAAATGAGCAGTTCTTC.

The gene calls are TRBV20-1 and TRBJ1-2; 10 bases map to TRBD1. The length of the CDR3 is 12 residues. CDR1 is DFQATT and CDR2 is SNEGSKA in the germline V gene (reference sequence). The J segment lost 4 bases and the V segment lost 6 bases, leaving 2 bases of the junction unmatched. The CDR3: CSADRGTYGYTF. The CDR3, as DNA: TGCAGTGCGGACAGGGGGACCTATGGCTACACCTTC.

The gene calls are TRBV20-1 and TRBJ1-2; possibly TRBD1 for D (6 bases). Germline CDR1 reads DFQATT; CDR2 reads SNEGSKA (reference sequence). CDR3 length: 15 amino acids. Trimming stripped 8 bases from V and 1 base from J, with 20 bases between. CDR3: CSSLVGGHNNYGYTF. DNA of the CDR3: TGCAGTTCACTTGTGGGGGGCCATAATAACTATGGCTACACCTTC.

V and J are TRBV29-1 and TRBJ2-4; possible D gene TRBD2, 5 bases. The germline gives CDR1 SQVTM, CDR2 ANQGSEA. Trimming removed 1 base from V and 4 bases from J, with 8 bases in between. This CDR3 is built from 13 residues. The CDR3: CSVEASGKNIQYF. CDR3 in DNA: TGCAGCGTTGAAGCCAGCGGAAAAAACATTCAGTACTTC.

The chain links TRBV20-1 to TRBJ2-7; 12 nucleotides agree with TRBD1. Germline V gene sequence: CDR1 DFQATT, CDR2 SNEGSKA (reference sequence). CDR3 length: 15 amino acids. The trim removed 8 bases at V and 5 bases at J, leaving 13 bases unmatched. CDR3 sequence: CSSFAEGQGADEQYF. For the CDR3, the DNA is TGCAGTTCCTTCGCGGAGGGACAGGGGGCGGACGAGCAGTACTTC.

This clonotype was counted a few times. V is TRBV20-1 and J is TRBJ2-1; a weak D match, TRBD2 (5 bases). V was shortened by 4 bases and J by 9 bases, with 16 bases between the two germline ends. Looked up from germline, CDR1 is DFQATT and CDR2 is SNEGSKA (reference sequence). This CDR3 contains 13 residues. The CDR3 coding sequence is TGCAGTGCTACTCCCACCGGGGTGGGTGAGCAGTTCTTC. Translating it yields CSATPTGVGEQFF.

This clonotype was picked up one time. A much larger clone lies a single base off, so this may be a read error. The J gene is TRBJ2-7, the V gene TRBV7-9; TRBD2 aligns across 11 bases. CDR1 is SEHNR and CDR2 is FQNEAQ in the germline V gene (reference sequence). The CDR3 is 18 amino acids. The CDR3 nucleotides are TGTGTCAGCAGCTTAGCTGACGGGACTAGCGGAAACTACAATGAGCAGTACTTC. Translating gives CVSSLADGTSGNYNEQYF.

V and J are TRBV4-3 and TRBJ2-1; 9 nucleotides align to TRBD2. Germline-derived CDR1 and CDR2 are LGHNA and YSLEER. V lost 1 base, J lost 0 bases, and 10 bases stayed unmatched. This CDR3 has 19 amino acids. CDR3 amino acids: CASSQGTSVSGNSYNEQFF. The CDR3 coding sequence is TGCGCCAGCAGCCAAGGGACTAGCGTGTCCGGGAACTCCTACAATGAGCAGTTCTTC.

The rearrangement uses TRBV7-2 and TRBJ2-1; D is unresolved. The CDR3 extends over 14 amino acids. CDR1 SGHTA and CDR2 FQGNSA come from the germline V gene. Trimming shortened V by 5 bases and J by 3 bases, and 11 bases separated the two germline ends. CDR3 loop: CASSMAENYNEQFF. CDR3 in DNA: TGTGCCAGCAGCATGGCAGAGAACTACAATGAGCAGTTCTTC.

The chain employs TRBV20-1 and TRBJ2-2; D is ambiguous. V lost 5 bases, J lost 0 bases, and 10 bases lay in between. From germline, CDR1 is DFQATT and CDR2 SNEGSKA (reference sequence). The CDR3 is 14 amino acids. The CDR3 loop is CSAPRSPNTGELFF. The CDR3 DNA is TGCAGTGCTCCTCGGTCTCCGAACACCGGGGAGCTGTTTTTT.

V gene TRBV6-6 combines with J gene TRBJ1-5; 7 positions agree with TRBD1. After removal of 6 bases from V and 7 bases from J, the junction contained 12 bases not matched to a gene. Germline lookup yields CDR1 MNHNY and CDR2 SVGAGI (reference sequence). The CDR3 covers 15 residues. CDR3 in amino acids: CASSKNPGQTQPQHF. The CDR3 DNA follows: TGTGCCAGCAGCAAAAACCCGGGACAGACACAGCCCCAGCATTTT.

CDR3 region: CASNPGQQKETQYF. The DNA for the CDR3 is TGTGCCAGCAATCCGGGACAGCAAAAAGAGACCCAGTACTTC. The J gene is TRBJ2-5, the V gene TRBV6-2 or TRBV6-3; TRBD1 matches at 7 bases. The ends lost 7 bases at V and 3 bases at J; junction bases unmatched: 8. CDR1 MNHEY and CDR2 SVGEGT come from the germline V gene. The CDR3 totals 14 residues.

The chain's CDR3 is CASTRGGLIAEAFF. The CDR3 nucleotides read TGCGCCAGCACCCGAGGAGGGCTTATCGCTGAAGCTTTCTTT. The J gene is TRBJ1-1, the V gene TRBV4-1; no definite D call. Germline CDR1 reads MGHRA; CDR2 reads YSYEKL. The germline V and J ends were trimmed by 7 bases and 6 bases, with 18 bases remaining between them. The CDR3 length is 14 residues.

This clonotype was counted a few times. The DNA for the CDR3 is TGCAGTGCTACGGGAGTGGCGGATACGCAGTATTTT. This gives the protein CSATGVADTQYF. The genes are TRBV20-1 and TRBJ2-3, with a possible D match to TRBD2 (6 bases). The CDR3 contains 12 residues. Germline CDR1 reads DFQATT; CDR2 reads SNEGSKA (reference sequence). The V gene lost 4 bases and the J gene lost 6 bases, with 11 bases spanning the gap.

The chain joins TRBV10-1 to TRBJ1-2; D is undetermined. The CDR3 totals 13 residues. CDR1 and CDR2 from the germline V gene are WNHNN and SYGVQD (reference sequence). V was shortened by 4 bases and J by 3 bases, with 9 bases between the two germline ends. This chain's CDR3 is CASSARTDYGYTF. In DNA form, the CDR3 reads TGCGCCAGCAGTGCTCGAACAGACTATGGCTACACCTTC.